The clone carrying this T cell receptor (beta chain) was recorded once. Both subsets, CD45RA+ naive and CD45RA-negative memory, were split from the CD4+ cells. The data belong to a study of shared clonotypes between healthy human individuals. Germline CDR1 SGDLS, CDR2 YYNGEE. The trim removed 5 bases at V and 7 bases at J, leaving 17 bases unmatched. This CDR3 is built from 17 residues. This was a deep-level run. In the authors' workflow: Filtering differed because ImmunoSEQ produced junction-only sequences that carried no quality scores. Only in-frame clones appear in the TCRdb table, and some are missing; sequencing was by immunoSEQ multiplex PCR. V, J and clone size are those of that table, while D and trimming were read from the DNA. The sample includes about 2.3 million clones, 85% to 95% of them seen just once.

The sample was naive CD4+ T cells from PBMCs. As to subset: CD45RA+ positively selected. The source of this sequence is a man younger than 30 in good health. Some clones in this sample may be carry-over from other donors' samples. V gene TRBV9 combines with J gene TRBJ1-2, with 10 bases fitting TRBD1. CDR3 coding DNA: TGTGCCAGCAGTGATAGTACCCGGGACAGGGGATCTGGTGGCTACACCTTC. Its translation: CASSDSTRDRGSGGYTF. Looking up the rest from reference TRBV9 and TRBJ1-2 gives the full variable domain: DSGVTQTPKHLITATGQRVTLRCSPRSGDLSVYWYQQSLDQGLQFLIQYYNGEERAKGNILERFSAQQFPDLHSELNLSSLELGDSALYFCASSDSTRDRGSGGYTFGSGTRLTVV.